The clone carrying this T cell receptor beta chain was counted ten times or more. The antigen is not known. The authors drew about 10 milliliters of peripheral blood from each donor. The sample belongs to a study of blood T cells in healthy people across ages. Germline V gene lookup returns CDR1 MNHNS and CDR2 SASEGT. This CDR3 spans 15 amino acids. Deletions cut 2 bases from V and 7 bases from J, with 17 bases between. For the second PCR, which ran for roughly 7 to 11 cycles, a sample-barcoded 5' primer and a J-beta primer mix were used. TCRdb fed the 5' RACE reads into MiXCR, producing one record per CDR3 protein. The sample records 550,000 to 650,000 distinct CDR3 sequences, approximately 30% being singletons. Study-wide points: Donor CMV status, an unknown factor, possibly confounded changes in expanded clonotypes. Age advanced and TCR beta diversity per million T cells fell, roughly linearly. A strong correlation was found between TCR beta diversity and the percentage of naive T cells.

The chain uses TRBV6-1 and TRBJ2-5, with D possibly being TRBD2 (6 bases). Material for sequencing was blood. The source of this sequence is a woman older than 75 in good health. In DNA, the CDR3 is TGTGCCAGCAGTGAAAGGAGGGCCCCGCCTGGGACCCAGTACTTC. Protein product: CASSERRAPPGTQYF.